This entry lists 20 T cell receptor beta chains sequenced from one sample in a study of shared T cell receptors in the human thymus. Sequenced by immunoSEQ multiplex PCR; TCRdb stores in-frame clones only, minus some. The sample shows 650,000 to 950,000 clones, approximately 85% of them seen only once. The sample also formed part of further work on human thymus T cells.

Sequenced sample: thymocytes. The receptor source for this set is a girl in the first two years of life with a congenital heart defect.

CDR3 loop: CASSEPPGQGNQPQHF. In DNA, the CDR3 is TGTGCCAGCAGTGAGCCTCCGGGACAGGGAAATCAGCCCCAGCATTTT. The chain is built from TRBV6-1 and TRBJ1-5, with 9 positions matching TRBD1. Germline lookup yields CDR1 MNHNS and CDR2 SASEGT. The junction had 7 bases not matched to a gene; V was cut back by 3 bases and J by 4 bases. The CDR3 totals 16 residues.

The chain is built from TRBV5-4 and TRBJ1-4; 8 bases are shared with TRBD1. The CDR3 is made up of 16 amino acids. Germline assignment: CDR1 SGHNT and CDR2 YYREEE (reference sequence). Trimming removed 4 bases from V and 5 bases from J; junction bases left unmatched: 10. The CDR3 coding sequence is TGTGCCAGCAGCCCATGGCCGGGACAGGCGAATGAAAAACTGTTTTTT. Translation gives CASSPWPGQANEKLFF.

V gene TRBV11-2 combines with J gene TRBJ2-3; TRBD2 aligns across 7 bases. This CDR3 contains 16 residues. Germline assignment: CDR1 SGHAT and CDR2 FQNNGV. Trimming took 5 bases from V and 1 from J; bases not matched to a gene: 9. CDR3 sequence reads: CASSRTSGAGTDTQYF. For the CDR3, the DNA is TGTGCCAGCAGCCGTACAAGCGGGGCCGGCACAGATACGCAGTATTTT.

The rearrangement uses TRBV19 and TRBJ1-2; D call uncertain. CDR1 is LNHDA, CDR2 SQIVND, per germline (reference sequence). The CDR3 spans 14 residues. V lost 7 bases and J 5 bases, leaving 17 bases between the germline ends. The DNA of the CDR3 is TGTGCCAGTAAGTCTTGGCAGTACCCTTATGGCTACACCTTC. Translating gives CASKSWQYPYGYTF.

This clone appeared once. The V and J genes are TRBV7-9 and TRBJ1-2, with a tentative D call TRBD1 (6 bases). The CDR3 contains 16 residues. V was shortened by 1 base and J by 8 bases, with 20 bases between the two germline ends. Germline CDR1 SEHNR, CDR2 FQNEAQ (reference sequence). CDR3 sequence reads: CASSLGKGLGARGYTF. CDR3 sequence (DNA): TGTGCCAGCAGCTTAGGGAAGGGTCTGGGGGCGCGAGGCTACACCTTC.

About this clone: A read error may produce the germline difference seen at one junction end. CDR3 in amino acids: CASSEETGVGSYNSPLHF. The CDR3 nucleotides are TGCGCCAGCAGCGAAGAGACAGGGGTAGGCTCCTATAATTCACCCCTCCACTTT. The chain combines TRBV4-1 with TRBJ1-6, with TRBD1 matching over 8 bases. Looked up from germline, CDR1 is MGHRA and CDR2 is YSYEKL. The CDR3 contains 18 residues.

The rearrangement joins TRBV10-3 to TRBJ1-3; D ambiguous. V was pared by 3 bases and J by 5 bases, with 20 bases between. The length of the CDR3 is 17 residues. CDR1 is ENHRY and CDR2 is SYGVKD in the germline V gene. The CDR3 DNA reads as TGTGCCATCAGTGATTCTCCTTCGGGGAAAGGCAGAAACACCATATATTTT. Translated, it gives CAISDSPSGKGRNTIYF.

The V call is TRBV5-6, the J call TRBJ1-2; D gene unclear. This CDR3 is 18 amino acids long. The V gene's germline CDR1 is SGHDT and CDR2 YYEEEE. Trimming took 6 bases from V and 0 from J, leaving 24 bases between them. The CDR3 DNA follows: TGTGCCAGCATCCCGACGGGGTCGGCGGGAAGAGCTAACTATGGCTACACCTTC. It codes for CASIPTGSAGRANYGYTF.

This sequence joins TRBV2 and TRBJ2-2; the D gene is possibly TRBD2 (6 bases). There are 14 residues in the CDR3. Germline CDR1 SNHLY, CDR2 FYNNEI. Deletions cut 6 bases from V and 4 bases from J, with 12 bases between. Here the CDR3 DNA reads TGTGCCAGCAGCGAGGGGAGGTCCACCGGGGAGCTGTTTTTT. This encodes CASSEGRSTGELFF.

The sample holds one count of this clone. The chain recombines TRBV11-2 with TRBJ1-1, with D possibly matching TRBD1 (5 bases). Trimming removed 5 bases at V and 4 bases at J, with 14 bases between. Germline-derived CDR1 and CDR2 are SGHAT and FQNNGV. The CDR3 sequence is 14 residues long. CDR3 sequence reads: CASSHRGGSTEAFF. The CDR3 region has the DNA TGTGCCAGCAGCCACCGGGGGGGTTCCACTGAAGCTTTCTTT.

The chain joins TRBV10-1 to TRBJ2-7; no clear D gene. The germline CDR1 and CDR2 sequences are WNHNN and SYGVQD (reference sequence). The CDR3 loop spans 17 amino acids. V gave up 0 bases and J gave up 6 bases, with 21 bases separating them. CDR3 DNA sequence: TGCGCCAGCAGTGAGTCTATACAGCCCCAGGCCGATTCCGAGCAGTACTTC. Translated: CASSESIQPQADSEQYF.

The CDR3 here is CASSSVLYPWRGRDTEAFF. The CDR3 DNA reads TGTGCCAGCAGCTCGGTCCTCTATCCCTGGCGGGGGCGGGACACTGAAGCTTTCTTT. This chain links TRBV5-4 with TRBJ1-1; D is possibly TRBD1 (6 bases). The CDR3 runs 19 residues. Germline V CDR1 and CDR2: SGHNT, YYREEE (reference sequence). The germline V and J ends were trimmed by 3 bases and 3 bases, with 27 bases remaining between them.

The chain links TRBV11-2 to TRBJ2-5; 12 nucleotides match TRBD2. Germline V gene sequence: CDR1 SGHAT, CDR2 FQNNGV. CDR3 length: 15 amino acids. Unmatched junction bases numbered 2, after V lost 4 bases and J lost 2 bases. The CDR3 loop reads CASSSGTSGQETQYF. In DNA, the CDR3 is TGTGCCAGCAGCTCCGGGACTAGCGGGCAAGAGACCCAGTACTTC. The full variable domain, in which reference TRBV11-2 and TRBJ2-5 provide the parts outside the CDR3, is EAGVAQSPRYKIIEKRQSVAFWCNPISGHATLYWYQQILGQGPKLLIQFQNNGVVDDSQLPKDRFSAERLKGVDSTLKIQPAKLEDSAVYLCASSSGTSGQETQYFGPGTRLLVL.

This clone was found once. The CDR3: CASTFTGGLGTEAFF. The CDR3 DNA sequence: TGCGCCAGCACTTTCACAGGGGGCCTTGGCACTGAAGCTTTCTTT. The chain uses TRBV5-1 and TRBJ1-1; 9 bases are a match to TRBD1. The CDR3 has 15 residues. Germline lookup yields CDR1 SGHRS and CDR2 YFSETQ. V trimming: 6 bases; J trimming: 4 bases; junction bases outside the gene matches: 10. Supplemented by reference TRBV5-1 and TRBJ1-1, the full variable domain reads KAGVTQTPRYLIKTRGQQVTLSCSPISGHRSVSWYQQTPGQGLQFLFEYFSETQRNKGNFPGRFSGRQFSNSRSEMNVSTLELGDSALYLCASTFTGGLGTEAFFGQGTRLTVV.

In this sample, this clone turned up a few times. This chain links TRBV29-1 with TRBJ2-5; TRBD1 matches 7 bases. The CDR3 has 14 amino acids. The V segment lost 3 bases and the J segment 2 bases; nucleotides outside the gene matches: 6. CDR1 and CDR2 (germline): SQVTM, ANQGSEA. Here the CDR3 DNA reads TGCAGCGTTGACGGGACAGCCTCGCAAGAGACCCAGTACTTC. Translating gives CSVDGTASQETQYF. The whole variable domain, remainder taken from reference TRBV29-1 and TRBJ2-5, is SAVISQKPSRDICQRGTSLTIQCQVDSQVTMMFWYRQQPGQSLTLIATANQGSEATYESGFVIDKFPISRPNLTFSTLTVSNMSPEDSSIYLCSVDGTASQETQYFGPGTRLLVL.

The chain couples TRBV19 to TRBJ1-1, with D maybe TRBD1 (5 bases). The germline CDR1 and CDR2 sequences are LNHDA and SQIVND (reference sequence). The ends were cut back, 3 bases at V and 7 bases at J, with 9 bases in the middle. This CDR3 is built from 12 residues. CDR3 DNA: TGTGCCAGTAGTATGGAGGGGTGTGAAGCTTTCTTT. Protein product: CASSMEGCEAFF.

The V call is TRBV15, the J call TRBJ1-2; D possibly corresponds to TRBD1 (5 bases). From germline, CDR1 is LNHNV and CDR2 YYDKDF (reference sequence). This CDR3 comprises 16 residues. The V end lost 6 bases, the J end lost 2 bases, and 19 bases lay between the germline ends. The CDR3 reads CATSKGTLPSNYGYTF. CDR3 nucleotides: TGTGCCACCAGTAAAGGGACTCTCCCATCCAACTATGGCTACACCTTC. Complete variable domain (other parts from reference TRBV15 and TRBJ1-2): DAMVIQNPRYQVTQFGKPVTLSCSQTLNHNVMYWYQQKSSQAPKLLFHYYDKDFNNEADTPDNFQSRRPNTSFCFLDIRSPGLGDTAMYLCATSKGTLPSNYGYTFGSGTRLTVV.

The V gene is TRBV4-3, the J gene TRBJ1-1; D is unresolved. The ends were cut back, 5 bases at V and 7 bases at J, with 23 bases in the middle. Germline-derived CDR1 and CDR2 are LGHNA and YSLEER. The CDR3 totals 16 residues. DNA of the CDR3: TGCGCCAGCAGCGGAGGCTTTAATAGGGTTGGGGATGAAGCTTTCTTT. It yields the protein CASSGGFNRVGDEAFF.

The chain joins TRBV9 to TRBJ1-6; D is possibly TRBD1 (6 bases). Germline V gives CDR1 SGDLS, CDR2 YYNGEE. This CDR3 comprises 14 residues. V gave up 3 bases and J gave up 10 bases, with 14 bases separating them. The CDR3 sequence: CASSATGIDSPLHF. CDR3 coding DNA: TGTGCCAGCAGCGCCACAGGGATCGACTCACCCCTCCACTTT.

V usage is TRBV28 and J usage is TRBJ1-5; 7 bases map to TRBD1. From germline, CDR1 is MDHEN and CDR2 SYDVKM. The CDR3 totals 17 residues. V was pared by 6 bases and J by 0 bases, with 11 bases of the junction left unmatched. CDR3 region: CASSPKGQYCSNQPQHF. The CDR3 DNA reads TGTGCCAGCAGCCCGAAGGGACAGTACTGTAGCAATCAGCCCCAGCATTTT.